This T cell receptor (beta chain) was observed in a study of blood T cell repertoires in COVID-19. Study-level background: Samples taken during acute and convalescent COVID-19 were collected in the United States, Italy and Spain. T cells, B-cell-depleted T cells, or PBMCs supplied cDNA or gDNA.

There are 16 residues in the CDR3. CDR1 is GTSNPN, CDR2 SVGIG, per germline (reference sequence). The V gene lost 2 bases and the J gene lost 0 bases, with 17 bases spanning the gap. In the source study's methods: For nucleated cells, counts were estimated from reference gene primer amplification. TCRdb keeps only in-frame clones here, not all; method: immunoSEQ multiplex PCR. V and J calls and clone size are copied from that table; D and trimming were computed from the DNA. The data show tens of thousands of clones, about 85% seen once. The TCR sequence derives from a woman of 80 years or more with active COVID-19. Sequenced: peripheral blood. J is TRBJ2-7 and V is TRBV30; a possible D gene is TRBD1 (5 bases). CDR3 protein: CAWSWRYAGRSYEQYF. The CDR3 DNA sequence: TGTGCCTGGAGTTGGCGGTATGCAGGGCGCTCCTACGAGCAGTACTTC.